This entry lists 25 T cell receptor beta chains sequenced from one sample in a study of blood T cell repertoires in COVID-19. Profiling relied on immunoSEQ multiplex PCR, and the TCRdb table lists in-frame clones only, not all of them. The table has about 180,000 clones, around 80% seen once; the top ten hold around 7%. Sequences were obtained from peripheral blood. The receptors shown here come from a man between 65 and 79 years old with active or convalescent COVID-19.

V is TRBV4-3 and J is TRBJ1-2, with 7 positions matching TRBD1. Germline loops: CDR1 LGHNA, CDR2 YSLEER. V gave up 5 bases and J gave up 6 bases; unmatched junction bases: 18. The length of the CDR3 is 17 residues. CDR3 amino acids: CASSEKIRTGKLNGYTF. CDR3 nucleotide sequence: TGCGCCAGCAGCGAGAAGATTCGGACAGGAAAGTTGAATGGCTACACCTTC.

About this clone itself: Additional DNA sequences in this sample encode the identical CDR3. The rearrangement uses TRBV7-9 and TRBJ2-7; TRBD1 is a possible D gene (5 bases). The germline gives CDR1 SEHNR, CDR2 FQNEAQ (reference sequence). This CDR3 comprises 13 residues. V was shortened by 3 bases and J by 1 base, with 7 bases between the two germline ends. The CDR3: CASSFAGSYEQYF. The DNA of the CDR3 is TGTGCCAGCAGCTTCGCAGGGTCCTACGAGCAGTACTTC.

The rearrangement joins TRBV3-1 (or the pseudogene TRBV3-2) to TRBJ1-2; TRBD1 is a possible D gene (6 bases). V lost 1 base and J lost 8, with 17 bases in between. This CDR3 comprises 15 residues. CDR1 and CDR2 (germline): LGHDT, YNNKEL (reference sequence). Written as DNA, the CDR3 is TGTGCCAGCAGCCAAGCGTACAGGGATGCCGGGGGCTACACCTTC. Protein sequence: CASSQAYRDAGGYTF.

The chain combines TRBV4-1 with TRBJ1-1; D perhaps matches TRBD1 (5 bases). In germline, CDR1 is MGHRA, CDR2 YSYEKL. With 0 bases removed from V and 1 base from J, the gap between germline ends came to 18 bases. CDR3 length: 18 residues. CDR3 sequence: CASSQEAFGRQGNTEAFF. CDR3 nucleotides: TGCGCCAGCAGCCAAGAAGCATTCGGGCGGCAGGGGAACACTGAAGCTTTCTTT.

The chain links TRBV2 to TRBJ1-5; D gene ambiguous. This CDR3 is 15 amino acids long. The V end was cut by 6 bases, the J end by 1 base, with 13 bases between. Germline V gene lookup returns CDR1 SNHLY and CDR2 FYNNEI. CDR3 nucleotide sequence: TGTGCCAGCAGCAAGAGGGTTGCGAGCAATCAGCCCCAGCATTTT. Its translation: CASSKRVASNQPQHF.

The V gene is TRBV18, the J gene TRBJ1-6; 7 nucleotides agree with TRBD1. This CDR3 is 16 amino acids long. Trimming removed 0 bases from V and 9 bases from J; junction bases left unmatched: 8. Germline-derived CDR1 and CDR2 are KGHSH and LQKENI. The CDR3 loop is CASSPPLQGNGSPLHF. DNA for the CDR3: TGTGCCAGCTCACCACCATTACAGGGGAATGGTTCACCCCTCCACTTT.

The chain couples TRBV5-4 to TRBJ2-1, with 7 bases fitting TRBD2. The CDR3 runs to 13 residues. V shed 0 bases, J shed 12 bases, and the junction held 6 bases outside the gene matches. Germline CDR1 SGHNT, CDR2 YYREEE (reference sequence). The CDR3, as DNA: TGTGCCAGCAGCTTGGAAGCCCCGGGGGGGCAGTTCTTC. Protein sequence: CASSLEAPGGQFF.

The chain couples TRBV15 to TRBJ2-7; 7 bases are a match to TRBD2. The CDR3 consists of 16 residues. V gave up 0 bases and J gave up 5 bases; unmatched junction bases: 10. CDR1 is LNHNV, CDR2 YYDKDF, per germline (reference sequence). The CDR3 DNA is TGTGCCACCAGCAGAGACCCGGGGGGAGACGTCCACGAGCAGTACTTC. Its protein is CATSRDPGGDVHEQYF.

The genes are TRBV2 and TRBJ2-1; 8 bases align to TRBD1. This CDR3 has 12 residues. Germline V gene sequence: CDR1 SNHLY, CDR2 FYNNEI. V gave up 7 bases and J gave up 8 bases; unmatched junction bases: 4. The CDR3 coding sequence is TGTGCCAGCAAGGCAGGGGGCTATGAGCAGTTCTTC. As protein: CASKAGGYEQFF.

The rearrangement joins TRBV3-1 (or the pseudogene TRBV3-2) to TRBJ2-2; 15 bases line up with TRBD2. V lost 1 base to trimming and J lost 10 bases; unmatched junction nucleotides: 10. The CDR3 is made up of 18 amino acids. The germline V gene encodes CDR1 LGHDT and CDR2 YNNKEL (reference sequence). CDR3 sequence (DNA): TGTGCCAGCAGCCAAGCGAAGGGGACTAGCGGGGGGCAGAAGGAGCTGTTTTTT. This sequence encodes CASSQAKGTSGGQKELFF.

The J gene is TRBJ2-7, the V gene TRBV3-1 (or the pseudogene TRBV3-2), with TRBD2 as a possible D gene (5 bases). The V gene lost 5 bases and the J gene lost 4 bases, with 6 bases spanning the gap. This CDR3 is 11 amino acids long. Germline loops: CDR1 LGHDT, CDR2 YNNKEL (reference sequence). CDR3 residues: CASSDYYEQYF. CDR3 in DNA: TGTGCCAGCAGCGACTATTACGAGCAGTACTTC.

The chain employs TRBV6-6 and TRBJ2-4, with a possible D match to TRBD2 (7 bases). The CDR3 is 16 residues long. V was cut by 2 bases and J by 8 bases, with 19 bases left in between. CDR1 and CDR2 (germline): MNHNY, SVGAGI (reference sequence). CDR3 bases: TGTGCCAGCAGTTACGGGGGGGGGCGAGGTTCTTACATTCAGTACTTC. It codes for CASSYGGGRGSYIQYF.

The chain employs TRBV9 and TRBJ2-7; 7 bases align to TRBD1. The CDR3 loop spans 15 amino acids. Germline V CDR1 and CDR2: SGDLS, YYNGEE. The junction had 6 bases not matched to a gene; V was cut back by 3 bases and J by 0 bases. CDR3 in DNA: TGTGCCAGCAGCGCTCGGGACAGCAGCTCCTACGAGCAGTACTTC. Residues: CASSARDSSSYEQYF.

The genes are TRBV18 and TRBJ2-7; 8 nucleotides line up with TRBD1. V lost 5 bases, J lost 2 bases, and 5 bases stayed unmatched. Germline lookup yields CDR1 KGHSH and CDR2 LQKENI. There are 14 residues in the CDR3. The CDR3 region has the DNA TGTGCCAGCTCAACCCTACAGGGGGCCTACGAGCAGTACTTC. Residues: CASSTLQGAYEQYF.

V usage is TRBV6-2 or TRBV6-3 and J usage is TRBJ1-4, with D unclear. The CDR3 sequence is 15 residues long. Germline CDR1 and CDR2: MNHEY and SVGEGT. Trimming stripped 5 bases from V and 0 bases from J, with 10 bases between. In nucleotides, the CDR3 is TGTGCCAGCAGTGGTCTGGCAGCAACTAATGAAAAACTGTTTTTT. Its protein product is CASSGLAATNEKLFF.

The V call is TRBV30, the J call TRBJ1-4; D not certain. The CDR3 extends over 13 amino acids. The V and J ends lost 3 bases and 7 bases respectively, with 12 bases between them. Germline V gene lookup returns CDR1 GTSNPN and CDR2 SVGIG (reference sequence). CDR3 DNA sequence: TGTGCCTGGAGCGCCGCCCCTAGTGAAAAACTGTTTTTT. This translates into CAWSAAPSEKLFF.

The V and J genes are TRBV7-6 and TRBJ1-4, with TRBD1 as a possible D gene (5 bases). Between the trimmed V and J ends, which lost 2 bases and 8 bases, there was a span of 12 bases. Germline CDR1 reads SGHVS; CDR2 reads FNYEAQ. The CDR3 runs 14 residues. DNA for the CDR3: TGTGCCAGCAGCTTATCAGGGTTAGGCGAAAAACTGTTTTTT. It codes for CASSLSGLGEKLFF.

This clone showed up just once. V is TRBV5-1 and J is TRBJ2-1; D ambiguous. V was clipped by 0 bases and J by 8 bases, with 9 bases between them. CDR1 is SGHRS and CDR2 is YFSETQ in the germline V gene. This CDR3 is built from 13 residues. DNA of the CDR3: TGCGCCAGCAGCTTGGCGCGGAGCGATGAGCAGTTCTTC. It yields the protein CASSLARSDEQFF.

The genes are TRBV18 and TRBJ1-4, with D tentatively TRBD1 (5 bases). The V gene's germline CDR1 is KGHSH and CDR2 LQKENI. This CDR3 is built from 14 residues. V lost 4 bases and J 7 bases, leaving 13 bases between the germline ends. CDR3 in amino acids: CASSRGASFEKLFF. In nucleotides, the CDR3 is TGTGCCAGCTCACGTGGGGCGAGTTTTGAAAAACTGTTTTTT.

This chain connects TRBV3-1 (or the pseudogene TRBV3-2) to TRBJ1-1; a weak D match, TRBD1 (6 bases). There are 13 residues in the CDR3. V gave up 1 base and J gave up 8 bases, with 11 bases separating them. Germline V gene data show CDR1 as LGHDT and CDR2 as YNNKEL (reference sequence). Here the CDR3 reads CASSQGGRREAFF. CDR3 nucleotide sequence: TGTGCCAGCAGCCAAGGGGGGCGCAGAGAAGCTTTCTTT.

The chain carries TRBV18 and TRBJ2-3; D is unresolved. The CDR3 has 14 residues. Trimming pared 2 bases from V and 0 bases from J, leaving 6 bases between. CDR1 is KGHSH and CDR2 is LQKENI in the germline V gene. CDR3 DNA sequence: TGTGCCAGCTCACCAGGCTGGAGCACAGATACGCAGTATTTT. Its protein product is CASSPGWSTDTQYF.

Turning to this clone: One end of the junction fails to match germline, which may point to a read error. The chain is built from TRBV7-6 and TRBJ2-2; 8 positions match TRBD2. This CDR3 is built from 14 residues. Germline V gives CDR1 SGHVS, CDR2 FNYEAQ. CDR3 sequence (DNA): TGTGCCAGCAGACCCGGGGGGGACACCGAGGAGCTGTTTTTT. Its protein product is CASRPGGDTEELFF.

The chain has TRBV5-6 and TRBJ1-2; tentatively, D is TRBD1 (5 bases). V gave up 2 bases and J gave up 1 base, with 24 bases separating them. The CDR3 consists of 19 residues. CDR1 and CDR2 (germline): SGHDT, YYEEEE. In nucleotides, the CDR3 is TGTGCCAGCAGCTTCGGGGTGCGGGCAGGGAGGGGATATAACTATGGCTACACCTTC. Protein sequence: CASSFGVRAGRGYNYGYTF. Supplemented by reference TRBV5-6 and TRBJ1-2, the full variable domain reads DAGVTQSPTHLIKTRGQQVTLRCSPKSGHDTVSWYQQALGQGPQFIFQYYEEEERQRGNFPDRFSGHQFPNYSSELNVNALLLGDSALYLCASSFGVRAGRGYNYGYTFGSGTRLTVV.

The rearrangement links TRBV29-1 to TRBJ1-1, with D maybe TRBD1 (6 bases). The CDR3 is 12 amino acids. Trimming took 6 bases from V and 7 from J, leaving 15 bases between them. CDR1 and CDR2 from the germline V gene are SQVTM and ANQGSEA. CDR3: CSVSIPGHEAFF. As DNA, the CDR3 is TGCAGCGTATCAATACCGGGACATGAAGCTTTCTTT.

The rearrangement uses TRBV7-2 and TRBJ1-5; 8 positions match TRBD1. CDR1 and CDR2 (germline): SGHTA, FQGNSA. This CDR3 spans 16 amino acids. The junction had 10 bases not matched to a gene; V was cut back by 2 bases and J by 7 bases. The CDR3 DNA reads TGTGCCAGCAGCTTATCAGGGGGCAGGGTCCCCCAGCCCCAGCATTTT. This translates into CASSLSGGRVPQPQHF.